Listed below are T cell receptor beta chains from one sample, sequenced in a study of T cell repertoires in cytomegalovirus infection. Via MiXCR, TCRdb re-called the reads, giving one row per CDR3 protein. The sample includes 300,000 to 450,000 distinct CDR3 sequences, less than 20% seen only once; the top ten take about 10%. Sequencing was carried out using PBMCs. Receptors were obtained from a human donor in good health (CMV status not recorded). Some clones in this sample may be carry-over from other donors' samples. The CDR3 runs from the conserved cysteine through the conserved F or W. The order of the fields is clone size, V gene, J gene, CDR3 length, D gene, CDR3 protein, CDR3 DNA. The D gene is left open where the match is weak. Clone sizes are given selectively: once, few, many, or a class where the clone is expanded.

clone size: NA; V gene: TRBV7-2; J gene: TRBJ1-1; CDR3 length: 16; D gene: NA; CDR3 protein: CASSSEGTGSGTEAFF; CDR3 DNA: TGTGCCAGCAGCTCGGAGGGTACAGGGTCGGGCACTGAAGCTTTCTTT
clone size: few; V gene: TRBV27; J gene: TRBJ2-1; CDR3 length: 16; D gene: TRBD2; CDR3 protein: CASSSGTSGAYNEQFF; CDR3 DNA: TGTGCCAGCAGTTCCGGGACTAGCGGGGCCTACAATGAGCAGTTCTTC
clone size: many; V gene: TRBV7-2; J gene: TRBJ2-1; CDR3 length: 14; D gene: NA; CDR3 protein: CASSFPVGGTVQFF; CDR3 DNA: TGTGCCAGCAGCTTCCCGGTGGGCGGGACAGTGCAGTTCTTC
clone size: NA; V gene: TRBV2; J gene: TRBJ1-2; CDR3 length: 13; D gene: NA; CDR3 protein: CASSEGGARGYTF; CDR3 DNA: TGTGCCAGCAGTGAAGGGGGGGCGAGAGGCTACACCTTC
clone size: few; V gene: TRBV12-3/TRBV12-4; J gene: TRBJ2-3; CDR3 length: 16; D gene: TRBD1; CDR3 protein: CASSYIGQGSTDTQYF; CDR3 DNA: TGTGCCAGCAGTTATATAGGACAGGGAAGCACAGATACGCAGTATTTT
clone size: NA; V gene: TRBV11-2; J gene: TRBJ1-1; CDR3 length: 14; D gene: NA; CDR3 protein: CASSLATSRQEAFF; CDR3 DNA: TGTGCCAGCAGCTTGGCTACCAGCCGCCAAGAAGCTTTCTTT
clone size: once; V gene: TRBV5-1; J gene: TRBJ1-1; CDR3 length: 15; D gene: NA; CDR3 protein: CASSLYGRGDTEAFF; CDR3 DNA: TGCGCCAGCAGCTTGTATGGCAGGGGTGACACTGAAGCTTTCTTT
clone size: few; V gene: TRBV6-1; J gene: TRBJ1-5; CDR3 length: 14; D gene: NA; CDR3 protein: CASSSGGGHQPQHF; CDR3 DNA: TGTGCCAGCAGTTCCGGCGGGGGGCATCAGCCCCAGCATTTT
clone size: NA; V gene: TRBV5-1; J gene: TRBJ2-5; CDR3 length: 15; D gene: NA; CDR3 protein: CASSLAGTTGETQYF; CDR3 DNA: TGCGCCAGCAGCTTGGCCGGGACTACAGGGGAGACCCAGTACTTC
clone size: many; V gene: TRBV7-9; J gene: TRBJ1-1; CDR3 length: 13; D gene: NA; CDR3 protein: CASSQQVNTEAFF; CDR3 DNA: TGTGCCAGCAGTCAACAGGTGAACACTGAAGCTTTCTTT
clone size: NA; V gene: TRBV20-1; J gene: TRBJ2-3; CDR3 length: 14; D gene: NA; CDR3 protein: CSAVGGAGSDTQYF; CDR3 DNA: TGCAGTGCGGTGGGGGGGGCCGGATCAGATACGCAGTATTTT
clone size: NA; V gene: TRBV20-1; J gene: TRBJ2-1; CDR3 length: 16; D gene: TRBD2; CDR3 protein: CSARGAGGLSGNEQFF; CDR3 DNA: TGCAGTGCTAGAGGAGCGGGAGGGCTTAGTGGTAATGAGCAGTTCTTC
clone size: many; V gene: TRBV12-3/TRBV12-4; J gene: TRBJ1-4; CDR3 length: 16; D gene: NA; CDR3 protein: CASSLSGVGFGEKLFF; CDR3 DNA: TGTGCCAGCAGTTTATCAGGGGTCGGGTTCGGAGAAAAACTGTTTTTT
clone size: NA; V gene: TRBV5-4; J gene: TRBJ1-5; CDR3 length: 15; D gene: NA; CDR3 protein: CASSDGRAPDQPQHF; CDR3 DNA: TGTGCCAGCAGCGATGGACGGGCGCCCGATCAGCCCCAGCATTTT
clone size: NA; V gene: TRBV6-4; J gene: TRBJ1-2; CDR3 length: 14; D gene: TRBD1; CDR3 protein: CASRPTGGNYGYTF; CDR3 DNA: TGTGCCAGCAGACCGACAGGGGGAAACTATGGCTACACCTTC
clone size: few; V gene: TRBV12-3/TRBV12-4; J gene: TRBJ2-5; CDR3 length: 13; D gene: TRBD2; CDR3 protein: CANGLAGTETQYF; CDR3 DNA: TGTGCCAACGGACTAGCGGGTACGGAGACCCAGTACTTC
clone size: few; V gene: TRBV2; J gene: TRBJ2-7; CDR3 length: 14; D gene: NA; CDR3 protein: CASSVERSSYEQYF; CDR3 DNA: TGTGCCAGCAGTGTGGAAAGGAGCTCCTACGAGCAGTACTTC
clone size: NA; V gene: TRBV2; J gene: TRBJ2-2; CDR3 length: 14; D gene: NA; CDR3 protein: CASNIDSNTGELFF; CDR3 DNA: TGTGCCAGCAACATCGACAGTAACACCGGGGAGCTGTTTTTT
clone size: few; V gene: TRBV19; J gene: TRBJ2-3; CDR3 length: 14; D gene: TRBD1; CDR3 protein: CASSAGGGADTQYF; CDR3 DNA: TGTGCCAGTTCGGCAGGGGGTGGGGCAGATACGCAGTATTTT
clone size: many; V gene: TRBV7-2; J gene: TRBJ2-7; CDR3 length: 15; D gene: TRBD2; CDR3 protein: CASSLGGLAGGKQYF; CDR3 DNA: TGTGCCAGCAGCTTAGGAGGCCTAGCGGGAGGCAAGCAGTACTTC
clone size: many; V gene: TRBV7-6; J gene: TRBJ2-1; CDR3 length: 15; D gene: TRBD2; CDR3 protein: CASSLGTSTSGEQFF; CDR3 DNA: TGTGCCAGCAGCTTAGGGACTAGCACATCGGGTGAGCAGTTCTTC
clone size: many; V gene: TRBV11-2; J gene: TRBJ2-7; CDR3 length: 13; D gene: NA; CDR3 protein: CASSLTGNYEQYF; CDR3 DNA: TGTGCCAGCAGCTTAACTGGAAACTACGAGCAGTACTTC
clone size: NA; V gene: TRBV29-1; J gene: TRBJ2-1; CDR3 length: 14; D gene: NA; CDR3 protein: CSVFGSPQYGEQFF; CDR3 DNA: TGCAGCGTTTTTGGCTCTCCCCAGTATGGTGAGCAGTTCTTC
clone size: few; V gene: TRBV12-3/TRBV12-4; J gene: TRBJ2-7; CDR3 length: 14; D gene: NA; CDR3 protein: CASSPPWRSYEQYF; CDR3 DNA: TGTGCCAGCAGTCCCCCATGGCGGTCCTACGAGCAGTACTTC
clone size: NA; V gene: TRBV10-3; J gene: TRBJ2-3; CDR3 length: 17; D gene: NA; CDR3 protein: CAISDPSAMPDTDTQYF; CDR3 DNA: TGTGCCATCAGTGACCCTAGCGCCATGCCTGACACAGATACGCAGTATTTT
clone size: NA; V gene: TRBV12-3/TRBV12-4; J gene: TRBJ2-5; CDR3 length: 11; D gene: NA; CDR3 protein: CASGHQETQYF; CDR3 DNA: TGTGCCAGCGGGCATCAAGAGACCCAGTACTTC
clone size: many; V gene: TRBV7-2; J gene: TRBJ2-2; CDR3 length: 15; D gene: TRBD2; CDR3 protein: CASKKLAGNTGELFF; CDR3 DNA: TGTGCCAGTAAAAAACTAGCGGGAAACACCGGGGAGCTGTTTTTT
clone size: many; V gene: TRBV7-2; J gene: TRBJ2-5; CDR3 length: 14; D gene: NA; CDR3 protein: CASSFSGSAETQYF; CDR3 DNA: TGTGCCAGCAGCTTCAGCGGGTCTGCAGAGACCCAGTACTTC
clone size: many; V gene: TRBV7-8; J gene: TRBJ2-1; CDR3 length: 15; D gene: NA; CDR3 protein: CASSLGRVGGNEQFF; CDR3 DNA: TGTGCCAGCAGCTTAGGGCGCGTGGGGGGCAATGAGCAGTTCTTC
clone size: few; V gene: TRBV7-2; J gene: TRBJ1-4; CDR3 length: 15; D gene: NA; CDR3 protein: CASSLVWGSNEKLFF; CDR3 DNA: TGTGCCAGCAGCTTGGTGTGGGGTTCTAATGAAAAACTGTTTTTT
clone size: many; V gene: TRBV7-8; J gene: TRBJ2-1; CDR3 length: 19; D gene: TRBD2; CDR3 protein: CASSFPGGASGGDYNEQFF; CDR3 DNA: TGTGCCAGCAGCTTCCCCGGGGGGGCTAGCGGGGGGGATTACAATGAGCAGTTCTTC